This T cell receptor beta chain is drawn from a study of blood T cell repertoires in COVID-19. Study context: Researchers got acute and convalescent COVID-19 samples from the United States, Italy and Spain. The analysed material was cDNA or gDNA that came from T cells, B-cell-depleted T cells, or PBMCs.

Original processing methods: From reference gene primer amplification, estimates of nucleated cell counts were derived. Method: immunoSEQ multiplex PCR; TCRdb's copy keeps in-frame clones and lacks some. That table gives V, J and clone size, and the DNA gave D and trimming. The table lists around 210,000 clones, 88% of them singletons. Trimming at V came to 4 bases and at J to 10 bases, leaving 5 bases not matched to a gene. Per germline, CDR1 MDHEN and CDR2 SYDVKM. This CDR3 has 15 amino acids. This TCR was recovered from a man younger than 35 with active or convalescent COVID-19. This rearrangement joins TRBV28 to TRBJ2-1; TRBD2 agrees at 15 bases. The sequenced material came from peripheral blood. CDR3 nucleotides: TGTGCCAGCAGTTCAAGTGGACTAGCGGGAGGGGAGCAGTTCTTC. It yields the protein CASSSSGLAGGEQFF. The variable domain in full, completed from reference TRBV28 and TRBJ2-1, reads DVKVTQSSRYLVKRTGEKVFLECVQDMDHENMFWYRQDPGLGLRLIYFSYDVKMKEKGDIPEGYSVSREKKERFSLILESASTNQTSMYLCASSSSGLAGGEQFFGPGTRLTVL.